These T cell receptor beta chains were read from a single sample in a study of cytomegalovirus exposure and HLA in healthy donors. The table came from immunoSEQ multiplex PCR; TCRdb's copy has only in-frame clones and leaves some out. The profile shows around 150,000 clones, 65% to 85% of them singletons. The sequencing input was PBMCs. These receptors all come from a male donor in good health and CMV-seropositive. Both conserved end residues are trimmed from each CDR3. Each record gives: V gene, J gene, CDR3 protein.

TRBV28	TRBJ2-7	ASSPAPGTGGSGRSYEQY
TRBV27	TRBJ1-1	ASSLREKSTEAF
TRBV7-9	TRBJ2-7	ASSLGSTEEQY
TRBV5-3	TRBJ2-5	ARSFPGQETQY
TRBV6-5	TRBJ2-2	ASSLTSGTGELF
TRBV6-5	TRBJ2-2	ASSGTGFSGELF
TRBV5-4	TRBJ2-5	ASSYTGGETQY
TRBV28	TRBJ1-6	ASSTGSYNSPLH
TRBV7-9	TRBJ2-5	ASSQTTGFGETQY
TRBV10-3	TRBJ1-5	AISELRDRDDNQPQH
TRBV6-4	TRBJ2-7	ASSATGQGIEQY
TRBV25-1	TRBJ2-2	ASRGRTSGVNTGELF
TRBV4-2	TRBJ2-2	ASSPTGGGTGELF
TRBV19	TRBJ2-7	ASSDLGQGPLGEQY
TRBV11-3	TRBJ1-1	ASGLQGALEAF
TRBV5-1	TRBJ2-1	ASSLGQDVF
TRBV7-3	TRBJ1-2	ASSPRGPNYGYT
TRBV10-3	TRBJ1-1	AISDRQGGVNTEAF
TRBV27	TRBJ2-2	ASGQLAGVTGELF
TRBV6-6	TRBJ1-4	ASRTITATNEKLF
TRBV11-2	TRBJ1-2	ASAAGQRGYT
TRBV27	TRBJ2-7	ASSFRKLTSVLDEQY
TRBV27	TRBJ2-7	ASSPLVGGYEQY
TRBV9	TRBJ2-7	ASSPAGAGENEQY
TRBV7-9	TRBJ2-1	ASNDGQGAVEQF
TRBV7-8	TRBJ2-7	ASSFGDRGLYEQY
TRBV5-5	TRBJ1-4	ASSLGTGVEKLF
TRBV19	TRBJ1-1	ASSTGKTEAF
TRBV25-1	TRBJ2-5	ASSESGVETQY
TRBV27	TRBJ2-2	ASRWTGAFANTGELF
TRBV5-6	TRBJ1-2	ASSSLRPAGTEELL
TRBV5-1	TRBJ1-1	ASLYSGEAF
TRBV30	TRBJ2-2	AWAGTSNTGELF
TRBV28	TRBJ2-3	ASSRRGGTDTQY
TRBV5-4	TRBJ2-7	ASSLAWDNYEQY
TRBV9	TRBJ1-2	ASHRNGYT
TRBV7-2	TRBJ1-1	ASSLDTITEAF
TRBV27	TRBJ2-7	ASSLGRDYTQY
TRBV7-9	TRBJ2-5	ASSPWRGGETQY
TRBV18	TRBJ1-3	ASANRVSSGNTIY
TRBV27	TRBJ2-6	ASNSGGGANVLT
TRBV18	TRBJ1-5	ASSPSGLHQPQH
TRBV28	TRBJ2-5	ASSTPGKETQY
TRBV28	TRBJ2-1	ASSFPLAGDSYNEQF
TRBV2	TRBJ2-4	ASGTSAKNIQY
TRBV6-5	TRBJ2-1	ASSYFSSALRGEQF
TRBV7-6	TRBJ2-5	ASSSYHWTSGSSEETQY
TRBV27	TRBJ1-5	ASSSPGLDNQPQH
TRBV2	TRBJ2-3	ASSVSQGTDTQY